These T cell receptor beta chains were read from a single sample in a study of STAT5B mutations in CD4+ large granular lymphocyte leukemia. TCRdb's table, derived via immunoSEQ multiplex PCR, lists solely in-frame clones and lacks some. The data hold tens of thousands of clones, with 65% to 85% observed a single time. The sample comprised CD4+ T cells from blood buffy coats. These receptors came from a human donor in good health. Both conserved end residues are part of each CDR3. The D gene is left open where the match is weak.

. TRBJ1-6 TRBV28 CASRVERSPLHF
TRBD1 TRBJ1-1 TRBV6-5 CASSYTGTANTEAFF
. TRBJ1-4 TRBV6-1 CASREVLTGTKLFF
. TRBJ2-4 TRBV6-1 CASSEALWGLGAKNIQYF
TRBD2 TRBJ2-3 TRBV15 CATSRVGLALSTDTQYF
. TRBJ2-1 TRBV7-3 CASSLIPSSSYNEQFF
. TRBJ2-3 TRBV12-5 CASGLDLALPAQYF
. TRBJ2-1 TRBV27 CASSLRDTANEQFF
. TRBJ1-1 TRBV19 CASSIESEAFF
TRBD1 TRBJ1-5 TRBV6-1 CASAGTVNQPQHF
. TRBJ1-6 TRBV28 CASSSSDSPLHF
TRBD1 TRBJ1-2 TRBV6-1 CASSEAGQGLNYGYTF
TRBD1 TRBJ2-2 TRBV7-9 CASSQLTGLTGELFF
TRBD1 TRBJ1-4 TRBV19 CASSMTGTNEKLFF
. TRBJ2-3 TRBV27 CASSLYRGGTDTQYF
. TRBJ2-3 TRBV6-1 CASSESGGQLDTQYF
. TRBJ2-7 TRBV6-1 CASRASSTSREQYF
TRBD1 TRBJ1-3 TRBV5-1 CASSLGQGAFSGNTIYF
TRBD2 TRBJ2-1 TRBV18 CASSRRGTSGNDEQFF
. TRBJ1-1 TRBV14 CASSQDSGQGVTEAFF
. TRBJ1-1 TRBV27 CASSPTRHLTEAFF
. TRBJ1-4 TRBV10-3 CAITRDKDEKLFF
. TRBJ1-4 TRBV5-4 CASSLDSNREKLFF
TRBD1 TRBJ1-5 TRBV5-8 CASSILGQGNQPQHF
. TRBJ1-5 TRBV5-6 CASSAGLGDQPQHF
. TRBJ1-2 TRBV6-1 CASSGKGDSGYTF
. TRBJ2-1 TRBV9 CASSVDPIDNEQFF
. TRBJ1-1 TRBV29-1 CSALESYTEAFF
TRBD1 TRBJ1-2 TRBV5-1 CASSPGGGGYTF
TRBD1 TRBJ1-1 TRBV7-9 CASRKNRGRDTEAFF
. TRBJ2-1 TRBV28 CASSLGSAQGNEQFF
. TRBJ2-3 TRBV5-6 CASSLGQLADTQYF
. TRBJ2-3 TRBV6-5 CASSLHTNTDTQYF
. TRBJ1-3 TRBV30 CAWSVGRNTIYF
. TRBJ1-3 TRBV28 CASSLMTSGNTIYF
. TRBJ2-7 TRBV5-4 CASSLAPTSPYEQYF
TRBD2 TRBJ2-2 TRBV10-1 CASSGSGNAGELFF
TRBD2 TRBJ2-3 TRBV7-3 CASSPEGRGGTDTQYF
TRBD2 TRBJ2-3 TRBV7-2 CASSEGLAGDTQYF
. TRBJ1-4 TRBV30 CAWTGAGASYEKLFF
. TRBJ2-5 TRBV6-5 CASSLRVGEETQYF
TRBD2 TRBJ2-1 TRBV29-1 CSVAGAGEAYNEQFF
. TRBJ2-5 TRBV4-1 CASSQGLGLQETQYF
TRBD2 TRBJ2-2 TRBV29-1 CSSGGAAGELFF
. TRBJ2-3 TRBV9 CASSPLQPQDTQYF
. TRBJ2-2 TRBV2 CASAWGLGGELFF
. TRBJ2-4 TRBV5-1 CASPTALAKNIQYF
. TRBJ2-1 TRBV7-7 CASSLGLTPGNEQFF
TRBD1 TRBJ2-4 TRBV5-5 CASSLTGTENIQYF
TRBD1 TRBJ1-6 TRBV30 CAWTGGRSPLHF
. TRBJ1-6 TRBV7-2 CASSLARESPLHF
. TRBJ2-1 TRBV28 CASTVNRGSYNEQFF
. TRBJ1-5 TRBV19 CASSTNHQPQHF
. TRBJ1-2 TRBV4-1 CASSHDTQGAATYGYTF
. TRBJ2-3 TRBV6-1 CASRVTSSTDTQYF
. TRBJ1-1 TRBV5-1 CASSLEGGAAEAFF
TRBD1 TRBJ1-1 TRBV11-3 CASSPGQTTEAFF